This entry lists 27 T cell receptor beta chains sequenced from one sample in a study of shared clonotypes between healthy human individuals. Sequencing was performed with immunoSEQ multiplex PCR; in TCRdb, only in-frame clones are kept and a portion is missing. The table has some 1,400,000 clones, roughly 96% seen once. The sample consisted of naive CD4+ T cells sorted from blood. Subset indicated: CD45RA+ positively selected. The receptors originated from a man aged 30 to 45 in good health.

This chain uses TRBV18 with TRBJ2-5; D might be TRBD1 or TRBD2, each matching 6 bases. The CDR3 has 14 amino acids. Germline V lookup: CDR1 KGHSH, CDR2 LQKENI. V shed 3 bases and J shed 5 bases, with 13 bases lying between them. CDR3: CASSPIQGGETQYF. DNA for the CDR3: TGTGCCAGCTCACCTATACAGGGAGGCGAGACCCAGTACTTC.

V gene TRBV28 combines with J gene TRBJ2-7; D remains unclear. V lost 7 bases and J 5 bases, leaving 9 bases between the germline ends. Per germline, CDR1 MDHEN and CDR2 SYDVKM. The CDR3 is 11 residues long. The CDR3 DNA is TGTGCCAGCACCGGGCTCGACGAGCAGTACTTC. Its translation: CASTGLDEQYF.

This chain links TRBV18 with TRBJ1-1; D unclear. The CDR3 is made up of 13 amino acids. Germline assignment: CDR1 KGHSH and CDR2 LQKENI. The V end lost 8 bases, the J end lost 1 base, and 11 bases lay between the germline ends. The CDR3, as DNA: TGTGCCAGCGTCGTACAGCAGAACACTGAAGCTTTCTTT. This encodes CASVVQQNTEAFF.

This rearrangement joins TRBV7-9 to TRBJ1-1, with a possible D match to TRBD1 (5 bases). Germline V CDR1 and CDR2: SEHNR, FQNEAQ (reference sequence). V was cut by 0 bases and J by 8 bases, with 10 bases left in between. This CDR3 has 13 residues. The CDR3 loop is CASSLAGALEAFF. DNA for the CDR3: TGTGCCAGCAGCTTAGCAGGGGCGCTAGAAGCTTTCTTT.

The chain uses TRBV27 and TRBJ2-7; no reliable D call. The CDR3 has 11 residues. Germline CDR1 is MNHEY and CDR2 is SMNVEV (reference sequence). Trimming left V 5 bases short and J 3 bases short, with 5 bases between. The CDR3 bases are TGTGCCAGCAGTGGAATCTACGAGCAGTACTTC. Translation gives CASSGIYEQYF.

The rearrangement links TRBV18 to TRBJ2-2, with 9 bases identical to TRBD2. J gave up 0 bases and V 0 bases, and 2 bases lay outside the gene matches. CDR1 is KGHSH, CDR2 LQKENI, per germline. There are 17 residues in the CDR3. The CDR3 here is CASSPPAGGPNTGELFF. In DNA, the CDR3 is TGTGCCAGCTCACCACCGGCGGGAGGGCCGAACACCGGGGAGCTGTTTTTT.

V gene TRBV11-2 combines with J gene TRBJ1-1, with 9 bases aligning to TRBD1. Looked up from germline, CDR1 is SGHAT and CDR2 is FQNNGV. The length of the CDR3 is 13 residues. The trim removed 3 bases at V and 4 bases at J, leaving 0 bases unmatched. In DNA, the CDR3 is TGTGCCAGCAGCTTGGACAGGGGCACTGAAGCTTTCTTT. Translation: CASSLDRGTEAFF.

The gene calls are TRBV4-3 and TRBJ2-2; D not certain. The germline gives CDR1 LGHNA, CDR2 YSLEER. V shed 2 bases and J shed 0 bases, with 10 bases lying between them. The CDR3 has 16 amino acids. CDR3 sequence: CASSQTPGANTGELFF. The CDR3 nucleotides are TGCGCCAGCAGCCAAACCCCAGGCGCGAACACCGGGGAGCTGTTTTTT.

The rearrangement joins TRBV18 to TRBJ2-3, with TRBD1 matching over 7 bases. The CDR3 totals 14 residues. Germline CDR1 and CDR2: KGHSH and LQKENI. V shed 4 bases, J shed 6 bases, and the junction held 7 bases outside the gene matches. CDR3 DNA: TGTGCCAGCTCACAGCAAACAGGGGCCGATACGCAGTATTTT. Its translation: CASSQQTGADTQYF.

The V gene is TRBV18, the J gene TRBJ2-7, with 7 bases fitting TRBD1. From germline, CDR1 is KGHSH and CDR2 LQKENI. After removal of 0 bases from V and 3 bases from J, the junction contained 5 bases not matched to a gene. The CDR3 is 15 residues long. For the CDR3, the DNA is TGTGCCAGCTCACCACCGAAAGGGGGCCTCTACGAGCAGTACTTC. It translates to CASSPPKGGLYEQYF.

The chain employs TRBV11-2 and TRBJ2-7; D unclear. CDR3 length: 15 residues. The germline V and J ends were trimmed by 5 bases and 0 bases, with 14 bases remaining between them. The germline CDR1 and CDR2 sequences are SGHAT and FQNNGV. The CDR3 sequence: CASSNPPPGSYEQYF. Here the CDR3 DNA reads TGTGCCAGCAGCAACCCGCCCCCGGGCTCCTACGAGCAGTACTTC. Drawing the rest from reference TRBV11-2 and TRBJ2-7, the complete variable domain is EAGVAQSPRYKIIEKRQSVAFWCNPISGHATLYWYQQILGQGPKLLIQFQNNGVVDDSQLPKDRFSAERLKGVDSTLKIQPAKLEDSAVYLCASSNPPPGSYEQYFGPGTRLTVT.

This chain joins TRBV5-8 and TRBJ2-2, with TRBD1 matching over 7 bases. V trimming: 5 bases; J trimming: 6 bases; junction bases outside the gene matches: 7. Germline loops: CDR1 SGHTS, CDR2 YDEGEE. The CDR3 spans 14 residues. Here the CDR3 DNA reads TGTGCCAGCAGTACAACAGGGGTTGCCGGGGAGCTGTTTTTT. It specifies CASSTTGVAGELFF.

Worth noting for this clone: The germline gene is not matched at one end of the junction; a read error may be the cause. V usage is TRBV29-1 and J usage is TRBJ1-1; the D is unclear. CDR1 is SQVTM, CDR2 ANQGSEA, per germline. The CDR3 runs to 8 residues. CDR3 coding DNA: TGCAGCGTTGATATGGGTCTCTTT. Translation gives CSVDMGLF.

This clone was detected a few times. The CDR3 here is CASSEAHARYTF. The DNA for the CDR3 is TGTGCCAGCAGTGAAGCTCATGCCCGATACACCTTC. This chain connects TRBV2 to TRBJ1-2; D is unresolved. V dropped 0 bases and J dropped 11 bases, with 10 bases sitting between them. Germline V gives CDR1 SNHLY, CDR2 FYNNEI. This CDR3 has 12 amino acids.

V and J are TRBV19 and TRBJ2-1, with TRBD2 identical over 12 bases. V gave up 5 bases and J gave up 8 bases; unmatched junction bases: 7. The germline V gene encodes CDR1 LNHDA and CDR2 SQIVND (reference sequence). The CDR3 is 15 residues long. The CDR3 DNA reads TGTGCCAGTAGTCGACGGACTAGCGGGGACCATGAGCAGTTCTTC. It codes for CASSRRTSGDHEQFF. Complete variable domain (other parts from reference TRBV19 and TRBJ2-1): DGGITQSPKYLFRKEGQNVTLSCEQNLNHDAMYWYRQDPGQGLRLIYYSQIVNDFQKGDIAEGYSVSREKKESFPLTVTSAQKNPTAFYLCASSRRTSGDHEQFFGPGTRLTVL.

The chain links TRBV5-1 to TRBJ2-1; 10 positions agree with TRBD1. V was clipped by 1 base and J by 8 bases; unmatched bases: 9. Germline V gives CDR1 SGHRS, CDR2 YFSETQ. CDR3 length: 16 residues. CDR3 DNA: TGCGCCAGCAGCTTGCTCTTGCGACAGGGGGCCGATGAGCAGTTCTTC. This translates into CASSLLLRQGADEQFF.

The gene calls are TRBV28 and TRBJ2-2; 7 nucleotides align to TRBD2. The germline CDR1 and CDR2 sequences are MDHEN and SYDVKM. CDR3 length: 14 residues. The junction had 7 bases not matched to a gene; V was cut back by 11 bases and J by 1 base. DNA for the CDR3: TGTGCCGTCGGGGCTAGCGGGAACACCGGGGAGCTGTTTTTT. It encodes CAVGASGNTGELFF.

About this clone: This could be a read error, since a much larger clone is one nucleotide away. Other DNA sequences in this sample translate to the same CDR3. The chain combines TRBV2 with TRBJ2-1, with D maybe TRBD2 (5 bases). Germline assignment: CDR1 SNHLY and CDR2 FYNNEI. With 6 bases removed from V and 9 bases from J, the gap between germline ends came to 15 bases. The CDR3 is 13 amino acids. In nucleotides, the CDR3 is TGTGCCAGCAGCGCCCCGGACGGAGGTGAGCAGTTCTTC. Its protein is CASSAPDGGEQFF. Variable domain in full (rest from reference TRBV2 and TRBJ2-1): EPEVTQTPSHQVTQMGQEVILRCVPISNHLYFYWYRQILGQKVEFLVSFYNNEISEKSEIFDDQFSVERPDGSNFTLKIRSTKLEDSAMYFCASSAPDGGEQFFGPGTRLTVL.

V usage is TRBV15 and J usage is TRBJ2-7, with D possibly matching TRBD1 (6 bases). The V gene lost 0 bases and the J gene lost 5 bases, with 14 bases spanning the gap. This CDR3 region has 15 residues. CDR1 is LNHNV and CDR2 is YYDKDF in the germline V gene (reference sequence). The CDR3, as DNA: TGTGCCACCAGCAGAGAGGCTACAGGGTTCAACGAGCAGTACTTC. Translating it yields CATSREATGFNEQYF.

The chain joins TRBV5-6 to TRBJ2-1; 9 positions agree with TRBD1. The CDR3 contains 14 residues. Germline V gene sequence: CDR1 SGHDT, CDR2 YYEEEE. The V gene end was trimmed by 0 bases and the J gene end by 8 bases; junction bases not matched to a gene: 3. CDR3 in DNA: TGTGCCAGCAGCTTGGCACAGGGGGCCCATGAGCAGTTCTTC. It specifies CASSLAQGAHEQFF.

This clone appeared once. This chain joins TRBV5-4 and TRBJ2-2; 7 nucleotides align to TRBD2. Germline V lookup: CDR1 SGHNT, CDR2 YYREEE (reference sequence). V shed 4 bases and J 6 bases; nucleotides not matched to a gene: 6. The CDR3 covers 14 residues. The chain's CDR3 is CASSLAGEAGELFF. CDR3 nucleotide sequence: TGTGCCAGCAGCCTCGCGGGAGAGGCCGGGGAGCTGTTTTTT.

About this clone itself: This sample also contains other DNA sequences that code for the same CDR3. CDR3 sequence (DNA): TGCGCCAGCAGCTTGGAGGACACCGGGGAGCTGTTTTTT. Protein sequence: CASSLEDTGELFF. V and J are TRBV5-1 and TRBJ2-2; D not certain. V was cut by 0 bases and J by 3 bases, with 3 bases left in between. CDR1 is SGHRS and CDR2 is YFSETQ in the germline V gene. The CDR3 is 13 amino acids.

The gene calls are TRBV28 and TRBJ1-1; perhaps TRBD1 as D (6 bases). The CDR3 consists of 15 residues. In germline, CDR1 is MDHEN, CDR2 SYDVKM. The V end was cut by 3 bases, the J end by 0 bases, with 11 bases between. In nucleotides, the CDR3 is TGTGCCAGCAGTTTCGGGGGGGCCATGAACACTGAAGCTTTCTTT. Amino acid sequence: CASSFGGAMNTEAFF.

The chain joins TRBV19 to TRBJ2-7, with D possibly matching TRBD2 (5 bases). This CDR3 contains 14 residues. The germline gives CDR1 LNHDA, CDR2 SQIVND (reference sequence). V lost 4 bases and J lost 4, with 14 bases in between. The CDR3 protein is CASSKGSGTYEQYF. For the CDR3, the DNA is TGTGCCAGTAGTAAGGGCAGCGGCACTTACGAGCAGTACTTC.

In regard to this clone: Other nucleotide sequences in the sample specify the same CDR3. V and J are TRBV7-2 and TRBJ2-2, with 8 bases fitting TRBD2. The germline V gene encodes CDR1 SGHTA and CDR2 FQGNSA. V trimming: 2 bases; J trimming: 1 base; junction bases outside the gene matches: 0. CDR3 length: 15 amino acids. The CDR3 spells CASSLSGGNTGELFF. In DNA form, the CDR3 reads TGTGCCAGCAGCTTAAGCGGGGGGAACACCGGGGAGCTGTTTTTT.

This clone was picked up one time. V and J are TRBV4-3 and TRBJ2-7, with D possibly matching TRBD1 (6 bases). Germline CDR1 reads LGHNA; CDR2 reads YSLEER. The CDR3 consists of 15 residues. The V end was cut by 0 bases, the J end by 3 bases, with 12 bases between. The CDR3 DNA reads as TGCGCCAGCAGCCAAGAATGGGGGCTTGGCTACGAGCAGTACTTC. Translation gives CASSQEWGLGYEQYF.

This sequence joins TRBV9 and TRBJ2-3; 11 bases match TRBD2. The V and J ends lost 0 bases and 4 bases, in that order; junction bases with no gene match: 1. The CDR3 covers 15 residues. Germline V gene sequence: CDR1 SGDLS, CDR2 YYNGEE. The CDR3 loop is CASSVAGLAADTQYF. The CDR3 DNA sequence: TGTGCCAGCAGCGTAGCGGGACTAGCGGCAGATACGCAGTATTTT.